This T cell receptor (beta chain) was recovered during a study of vaccination effects on CD4 cells after COVID-19. With regard to this clone: Its antigen is undetermined.

Only in-frame clones appear in the TCRdb table, and some are missing; sequencing was by immunoSEQ multiplex PCR. Here the sample spans approximately 70,000 clones, approximately 81% being singletons. Under the ViraFEST assay, PBMC were stimulated with viral peptide pools so that antigen-specific CD4+ T cells expanded. Sequencing was performed afterwards. Subsequent to less than twelve days of culture, CD4+ T cells were isolated. Vaccine administered to participants consisted of two doses of either BNT162b2 or mRNA-1273. The culture medium for 1.5 million to 2.5 million PBMC per well included 9.5 to 10 IU/ml IL-2 and around 9.8 ug/ml peptides. Cells had half their medium changed to IL-2 medium on days 3 and 7. CDR1 and CDR2 (germline): KGHDR, SFDVKD. This CDR3 spans 16 amino acids. V dropped 3 bases and J dropped 6 bases, with 14 bases sitting between them.

The clonotype originates from a human donor who received a COVID-19 vaccine. The chain couples TRBV24-1 to TRBJ1-6, with D possibly being TRBD1 (5 bases). The sequences come from CD4+ T cells from PBMCs cultured with HCoV-229E spike peptides, collected after COVID-19 vaccination. CDR3 amino acids: CATSDKHRKGNSPLHF. The DNA of the CDR3 is TGTGCCACCAGTGATAAACACAGGAAGGGTAATTCACCCCTCCACTTT.